This T cell receptor (beta chain) stems from a study of vaccination and CD4 T cells after COVID-19. Study-wide context: Convalescent donors totaled six males and four females, including two who were Hispanic. Each control culture was treated with a CEFX pool, an HIV-1 Nef pool, or no peptide. The cells in question were stimulated using overlapping spike peptides derived from SARS-CoV-2, HCoV-NL63, HCoV-OC43 and HCoV-229E.

The study sequenced cultured CD4+ T cell DNA using the Oncomine TCR Beta short-read assay. Genomic DNA was drawn out of CD4+ T cells grown in culture. Via MiXCR, TCRdb re-called the PCR reads, giving one row per CDR3 protein. This table holds approximately 11,000 distinct CDR3 sequences, about 30% found once. Treatment given: roughly 10-day PBMC culture with coronavirus spike peptide pools or control peptides (ViraFEST assay). It was before the COVID-19 pandemic (2011-2018) that the unexposed donor's CD4+ T cells were collected. Negative selection separated CD4+ T cells from roughly ten-day cultures. The CDR3 runs to 14 residues. J lost 1 base, V lost 7 bases, and 1 base had no gene match. The germline V gene has CDR1 SNHLY and CDR2 FYNNEI. This clonotype has a handful of counts. Antigen specificity is unknown.

This chain links TRBV2 with TRBJ2-2; 9 bases match TRBD1. The sequencing input was CD4+ T cells from blood, cultured in vitro. The sequence came from a human donor in good health. The CDR3 reads CASTGQGNTGELFF. The CDR3 DNA follows: TGTGCCAGCACGGGACAGGGGAACACCGGGGAGCTGTTTTTT. Based on the CDR3 plus reference TRBV2 and TRBJ2-2, the full variable domain is EPEVTQTPSHQVTQMGQEVILRCVPISNHLYFYWYRQILGQKVEFLVSFYNNEISEKSEIFDDQFSVERPDGSNFTLKIRSTKLEDSAMYFCASTGQGNTGELFFGEGSRLTVL.